The rows below give T cell receptor beta chains drawn from one sample of a study of T cell responses to AZD1222 COVID-19 vaccine. The method was immunoSEQ multiplex PCR; TCRdb's version includes in-frame clones alone and lacks a portion of them. The top ten clones hold roughly 2.7% of a sample with 100,000 or so clones, more than 75% of them seen once. Material: peripheral blood, obtained on day 0 of AZD1222 vaccination. The origin of the receptors is an adult in good health. The CDR3 runs from the conserved cysteine through the conserved F or W.

CDR3 length: 15; V gene: TRBV3-1/TRBV3-2; J gene: TRBJ1-1; CDR3 protein: CASSRRGSGGAEAFF
CDR3 length: 13; V gene: TRBV2; J gene: TRBJ1-2; CDR3 protein: CASSGGELGGYTF
CDR3 length: 13; V gene: TRBV3-1/TRBV3-2; J gene: TRBJ2-1; CDR3 protein: CASSQRDLNEQFF
CDR3 length: 16; V gene: TRBV2; J gene: TRBJ1-2; CDR3 protein: CASSDSTGGAFKGYTF
CDR3 length: 14; V gene: TRBV6-5; J gene: TRBJ1-2; CDR3 protein: CASSYSPGTSGYTF
CDR3 length: 14; V gene: TRBV14; J gene: TRBJ2-7; CDR3 protein: CASSQSGQGYEQYF
CDR3 length: 12; V gene: TRBV11-3; J gene: TRBJ2-5; CDR3 protein: CASSPREETQYF
CDR3 length: 14; V gene: TRBV29-1; J gene: TRBJ1-2; CDR3 protein: CSVGHRGTNYGYTF
CDR3 length: 18; V gene: TRBV7-2; J gene: TRBJ2-3; CDR3 protein: CASSSTGTSGGAGDTQYF
CDR3 length: 15; V gene: TRBV27; J gene: TRBJ1-5; CDR3 protein: CASSLFQSTNQPQHF
CDR3 length: 15; V gene: TRBV7-9; J gene: TRBJ2-7; CDR3 protein: CASIPSFGPRYEQYF
CDR3 length: 15; V gene: TRBV6-5; J gene: TRBJ1-1; CDR3 protein: CASSYSPDRATEAFF
CDR3 length: 15; V gene: TRBV19; J gene: TRBJ1-2; CDR3 protein: CASSIVGSTYYGYTF
CDR3 length: 17; V gene: TRBV5-1; J gene: TRBJ2-3; CDR3 protein: CASSLAGTSGRTDTQYF
CDR3 length: 16; V gene: TRBV4-2; J gene: TRBJ1-3; CDR3 protein: CASSLILIFPGNTIYF
CDR3 length: 15; V gene: TRBV27; J gene: TRBJ1-2; CDR3 protein: CASSRYRGRLNGYTF
CDR3 length: 14; V gene: TRBV19; J gene: TRBJ1-5; CDR3 protein: CASSAFYSNQPQHF
CDR3 length: 13; V gene: TRBV6-6; J gene: TRBJ2-7; CDR3 protein: CASGSRQGYEQYF
CDR3 length: 15; V gene: TRBV2; J gene: TRBJ1-2; CDR3 protein: CASSVGTGARYGYTF
CDR3 length: 15; V gene: TRBV7-9; J gene: TRBJ2-2; CDR3 protein: CASSFSSDNTGELFF
CDR3 length: 14; V gene: TRBV2; J gene: TRBJ1-1; CDR3 protein: CASRGQGWDTEAFF
CDR3 length: 15; V gene: TRBV5-1; J gene: TRBJ2-1; CDR3 protein: CASSLGTGVGNEQFF
CDR3 length: 14; V gene: TRBV2; J gene: TRBJ2-1; CDR3 protein: CASSAGPRWNEQFF
CDR3 length: 17; V gene: TRBV9; J gene: TRBJ2-3; CDR3 protein: CASSALGGLAGTDTQYF
CDR3 length: 15; V gene: TRBV7-9; J gene: TRBJ1-2; CDR3 protein: CASSVRDRGDYGYTF
CDR3 length: 15; V gene: TRBV10-3; J gene: TRBJ2-1; CDR3 protein: CAISESGGPYNEQFF
CDR3 length: 12; V gene: TRBV2; J gene: TRBJ2-7; CDR3 protein: CASRWTGFEQYF
CDR3 length: 17; V gene: TRBV28; J gene: TRBJ2-7; CDR3 protein: CASSSPADREGHYEQYF
CDR3 length: 14; V gene: TRBV7-9; J gene: TRBJ2-5; CDR3 protein: CASENTGGQETQYF
CDR3 length: 12; V gene: TRBV11-2; J gene: TRBJ1-5; CDR3 protein: CASSHPNQPQHF
CDR3 length: 15; V gene: TRBV5-4; J gene: TRBJ2-3; CDR3 protein: CASSTRLAGTDTQYF
CDR3 length: 15; V gene: TRBV15; J gene: TRBJ1-5; CDR3 protein: CATSRDLGVGQPQHF
CDR3 length: 17; V gene: TRBV7-2; J gene: TRBJ2-1; CDR3 protein: CASSLILTTSSYNEQFF
CDR3 length: 14; V gene: TRBV6-5; J gene: TRBJ1-6; CDR3 protein: CASSYPPVGSPLHF
CDR3 length: 16; V gene: TRBV5-5; J gene: TRBJ1-6; CDR3 protein: CASSLPLGQGYSPLHF
CDR3 length: 14; V gene: TRBV7-2; J gene: TRBJ2-7; CDR3 protein: CASSPSGLNYEQYF
CDR3 length: 15; V gene: TRBV2; J gene: TRBJ1-4; CDR3 protein: CASSGPGETNEKLFF
CDR3 length: 17; V gene: TRBV5-1; J gene: TRBJ1-6; CDR3 protein: CASSNPTGGGNNSPLHF
CDR3 length: 13; V gene: TRBV10-1; J gene: TRBJ2-3; CDR3 protein: CASSELSTDTQYF
CDR3 length: 13; V gene: TRBV27; J gene: TRBJ1-4; CDR3 protein: CASQSRRDEKLFF
CDR3 length: 13; V gene: TRBV19; J gene: TRBJ1-3; CDR3 protein: CASSIGGFNTIYF
CDR3 length: 14; V gene: TRBV10-1; J gene: TRBJ1-1; CDR3 protein: CASSDGAGNTEAFF
CDR3 length: 14; V gene: TRBV9; J gene: TRBJ1-2; CDR3 protein: CASRRPGQGRSYTF
CDR3 length: 15; V gene: TRBV5-4; J gene: TRBJ2-3; CDR3 protein: CASSLAGISTDTQYF
CDR3 length: 11; V gene: TRBV12-5; J gene: TRBJ2-1; CDR3 protein: CASGLGQGPLF
CDR3 length: 16; V gene: TRBV5-1; J gene: TRBJ2-3; CDR3 protein: CASSGGTGSITDTQYF
CDR3 length: 17; V gene: TRBV5-1; J gene: TRBJ2-1; CDR3 protein: CASSPKTSGDSYNEQFF
CDR3 length: 13; V gene: TRBV5-5; J gene: TRBJ1-1; CDR3 protein: CASSLDMNTEAFF
CDR3 length: 17; V gene: TRBV4-3; J gene: TRBJ2-1; CDR3 protein: CASSQDGFPGGDNEQFF
CDR3 length: 14; V gene: TRBV7-8; J gene: TRBJ2-1; CDR3 protein: CASSSERKTGLQFF
CDR3 length: 12; V gene: TRBV7-9; J gene: TRBJ2-3; CDR3 protein: CASSLSTDTQYF
CDR3 length: 13; V gene: TRBV14; J gene: TRBJ1-1; CDR3 protein: CASSPGQGERAFF
CDR3 length: 17; V gene: TRBV18; J gene: TRBJ2-3; CDR3 protein: CASSPLGLAGARDTQYF
CDR3 length: 15; V gene: TRBV14; J gene: TRBJ1-3; CDR3 protein: CASSLRARGGNTIYF
CDR3 length: 11; V gene: TRBV12-3/TRBV12-4; J gene: TRBJ1-1; CDR3 protein: CASSFNQEGFF
CDR3 length: 13; V gene: TRBV19; J gene: TRBJ1-1; CDR3 protein: CASSIEWNTEAFF
CDR3 length: 13; V gene: TRBV29-1; J gene: TRBJ1-6; CDR3 protein: CSVGQGGNSPLHF
CDR3 length: 13; V gene: TRBV2; J gene: TRBJ2-1; CDR3 protein: CASSVRLAGEQFF